Following are 12 T cell receptor beta chains from one sample sequenced in a study of blood T cell repertoires in COVID-19. Produced via immunoSEQ multiplex PCR; TCRdb's table is partial and in-frame only. The sample comprises approximately 330,000 clones, roughly 90% of which are singletons, and approximately 9.3% rests with the top ten. Sequenced: peripheral blood. Source of these receptors: a man between 25 and 39 years old with COVID-19, enrolled during active disease.

The chain uses TRBV19 and TRBJ1-2, with a tentative D call TRBD1 (6 bases). From germline, CDR1 is LNHDA and CDR2 SQIVND (reference sequence). This CDR3 comprises 18 residues. Trimming took off 4 bases at V and 7 bases at J, with 28 bases between the two ends. The CDR3 region is CASSSPFLQQGTRIGYTF. The CDR3 DNA sequence: TGTGCCAGTAGTAGCCCCTTTCTCCAACAGGGAACTAGGATTGGCTACACCTTC.

V is TRBV24-1 and J is TRBJ1-5; perhaps TRBD1 as D (6 bases). CDR1 and CDR2 from the germline V gene are KGHDR and SFDVKD. Trimming removed 6 bases from V and 6 bases from J, with 14 bases in between. This CDR3 is 14 amino acids long. This chain's CDR3 is CATSKVGGGQPQHF. CDR3 nucleotides: TGTGCCACCAGTAAAGTAGGGGGGGGTCAGCCCCAGCATTTT.

V and J are TRBV4-3 and TRBJ1-3, with 7 nucleotides matching TRBD1. This CDR3 comprises 15 residues. V was pared by 4 bases and J by 5 bases, with 8 bases of the junction left unmatched. The germline V gene encodes CDR1 LGHNA and CDR2 YSLEER. The CDR3 bases are TGCGCCAGCAGCCTTTCTCGGGACAGCAGAAACACCATATATTTT. It is translated as CASSLSRDSRNTIYF.

The chain couples TRBV27 to TRBJ2-7, with 10 bases fitting TRBD2. The CDR3 is 13 amino acids. Germline V gene sequence: CDR1 MNHEY, CDR2 SMNVEV (reference sequence). V gave up 8 bases and J gave up 3 bases; unmatched junction bases: 4. CDR3 protein: CASALAGDYEQYF. The CDR3 DNA sequence: TGTGCCAGCGCCCTAGCGGGGGACTACGAGCAGTACTTC.

This clone was recorded only once. The chain joins TRBV19 to TRBJ2-1; the match to TRBD2 covers 9 bases. The CDR3 sequence is 18 residues long. Germline CDR1 LNHDA, CDR2 SQIVND (reference sequence). Trimming at V came to 3 bases and at J to 3 bases, leaving 12 bases not matched to a gene. CDR3 nucleotide sequence: TGTGCCAGTAGTATGGGGAGGTCTAGCGGGATTCTCTACAATGAGCAGTTCTTC. Translation gives CASSMGRSSGILYNEQFF.

V gene TRBV7-8 combines with J gene TRBJ2-3; 9 nucleotides line up with TRBD2. J was trimmed by 4 bases and V by 1 base; bases with no gene match: 9. The CDR3 is 17 amino acids. In germline, CDR1 is SGHVS, CDR2 FQNEAQ. As DNA, the CDR3 is TGTGCCAGCAGCTTAGGGGTAGCGGGAGAATCGGCAGATACGCAGTATTTT. This gives the protein CASSLGVAGESADTQYF.

This clone showed up just once. The CDR3 bases are TGTGCCAGCAGCGTAGGTGCAGCGGGGGGGCGAAAGACTGAGCAGTTCTTC. Protein: CASSVGAAGGRKTEQFF. V gene TRBV9 combines with J gene TRBJ2-1; 10 bases align to TRBD2. The CDR3 totals 17 residues. V lost 0 bases, J lost 9 bases, and 12 bases stayed unmatched. In germline, CDR1 is SGDLS, CDR2 YYNGEE.

This clone has a single count. The rearrangement uses TRBV27 and TRBJ2-7, with 8 bases lining up with TRBD1. CDR3 length: 15 amino acids. V dropped 5 bases and J dropped 6; count of bases not matched to a gene: 12. Germline V gives CDR1 MNHEY, CDR2 SMNVEV (reference sequence). The CDR3 loop reads CASSLVPGQAGEQYF. DNA for the CDR3: TGTGCCAGCAGTCTAGTCCCGGGACAGGCTGGCGAGCAGTACTTC.

In this sample, this clone turned up once. CDR3 nucleotides: TGCGCCAGCAGCCACCACTTAGCGGGGGCTATTAAAGAGACCCAGTACTTC. This gives the protein CASSHHLAGAIKETQYF. The rearrangement joins TRBV4-3 to TRBJ2-5; 9 positions agree with TRBD2. This CDR3 is built from 17 residues. Trimming removed 3 bases from V and 3 bases from J; junction bases left unmatched: 11. The V gene's germline CDR1 is LGHNA and CDR2 YSLEER.

The CDR3 nucleotides are TGTGCCAGCAGTGAGGGGACAGTAACCTACGAGCAGTACTTC. Amino acids: CASSEGTVTYEQYF. The rearrangement uses TRBV28 and TRBJ2-7; 7 bases are a match to TRBD1. Germline values: CDR1 MDHEN, CDR2 SYDVKM. There are 14 residues in the CDR3. V was pared by 5 bases and J by 2 bases, with 6 bases of the junction left unmatched. The full variable domain, completed using reference TRBV28 and TRBJ2-7, is DVKVTQSSRYLVKRTGEKVFLECVQDMDHENMFWYRQDPGLGLRLIYFSYDVKMKEKGDIPEGYSVSREKKERFSLILESASTNQTSMYLCASSEGTVTYEQYFGPGTRLTVT.

This clone appeared once. This chain uses TRBV27 with TRBJ1-2, with a tentative D call TRBD1 (6 bases). In germline, CDR1 is MNHEY, CDR2 SMNVEV (reference sequence). This CDR3 has 14 residues. Between the trimmed V and J ends, which lost 2 bases and 7 bases, there was a span of 14 bases. CDR3 bases: TGTGCCAGCAGTTTACGGGGGGCAGGGAGTGGCTACACCTTC. Encoded protein: CASSLRGAGSGYTF.

This chain joins TRBV19 and TRBJ2-5; 7 bases fit TRBD1. Germline V gene lookup returns CDR1 LNHDA and CDR2 SQIVND (reference sequence). CDR3 size: 15 residues. V lost 5 bases and J lost 0; bases outside the gene matches: 6. CDR3 region: CASSRGGSYQETQYF. As DNA, the CDR3 is TGTGCCAGTAGTCGAGGGGGCAGCTACCAAGAGACCCAGTACTTC. The full variable domain, in which reference TRBV19 and TRBJ2-5 provide the parts outside the CDR3, is DGGITQSPKYLFRKEGQNVTLSCEQNLNHDAMYWYRQDPGQGLRLIYYSQIVNDFQKGDIAEGYSVSREKKESFPLTVTSAQKNPTAFYLCASSRGGSYQETQYFGPGTRLLVL.